The entry that follows covers one T cell receptor (beta chain) sequence. Investigators took RNA and DNA out together from about 20-30 mg of unsorted bulk tissue. Using a constant-region primer together with ProtoScript II reverse transcriptase, TCR beta cDNA was made from about 500 ng of total RNA. Each TCR beta library was derived from three nested multiplex PCR rounds that employed slightly modified ARM-PCR. Forward primers for TRBV1-TRBV30 and a C-beta reverse primer served the first two PCR rounds, at around 11 cycles each. TCRdb processed the multiplex PCR reads anew with MiXCR; each CDR3 protein has one entry. This sample has 85,000 to 100,000 distinct CDR3 sequences, with just over 65% found just once. The data derive from a study of tumor-infiltrating lymphocytes in primary liver carcinoma. The CDR3 has 15 amino acids. CDR1 is SGHAT and CDR2 is FQNNGV in the germline V gene. Trimming at V came to 1 base and at J to 6 bases, leaving 4 bases not matched to a gene.

The V and J genes are TRBV11-2 and TRBJ2-1, with 9 positions matching TRBD2. The sequencing sample was made of tumor-adjacent normal liver tissue. This sequence was found in a middle-aged man with primary liver carcinoma and hepatitis B virus infection. The CDR3 DNA reads as TGTGCCAGCAGCTTAGTTAGCGGGAGAGTCAATGAGCAGTTCTTC. This translates into CASSLVSGRVNEQFF.